Here is one T cell receptor beta chain with its context. Which antigen it targets is not known. Qualities for individual bases were not recorded, and no much larger clone is one base off. Ophthalmopathy patients had moderately to severely active disease, with a Clinical Activity Score of 3 or more, a NOSPECS grade of 4 or more, and a disease duration of less than 3 months. The study excluded patients with uncontrolled infections, other autoimmune diseases, pregnancy or lactation. Diagnoses were based on clinical symptoms, serum thyroxine and TRAb, thyroid ultrasound and orbital computed tomography. PBMCs were separated from 8 to 10 ml of fresh peripheral blood using Ficoll-Paque density gradient centrifugation. Total RNA was extracted using Trizol reagent, and RNA quality was assessed on an Agilent 2100 Bioanalyzer. TCR beta CDR3 regions were amplified from RNA transcripts. The TCR CDR3 was subjected to a first round of RT-PCR using the HTBI primer set and the Qiagen OneStep RT-PCR kit. Libraries were constructed in a second round of multiplex PCR, after which size selection and purification were carried out. Libraries were sequenced paired-end with 100 bp reads on an Illumina HiSeq2000. In the authors' own workflow: SOAPnuke was used to process the raw data, throwing out any read that contained adapters or uncalled bases, had a mean Phred below 15, or lacked an exact constant-primer or identifier match. COPE v1.2.5 was used to merge high-quality paired reads, and clonotypes were defined as unique nucleotide sequences. MiTCR v1.1 was used to align the clonotypes against IMGT TRBV, TRBD and TRBJ reference segments. Analysis was restricted to V-J combinations with a frequency above 0.0001, which covered roughly 99% of repertoires. A TCS score was defined as the ratio of F50 (clonal expansion) to E x V (chaos), with BLOSUM62-based TCRdist applied between CDR3 peptides within each V-J. Welch's t-statistics and random forest reduced roughly 530 V-J features to under 15, which were used in a naive Bayes classifier (R e1071). Using fastp trimming at Q25 and MiXCR clonotype assembly, TCRdb reanalyzed the public sequencing data and kept in-frame beta chains. Rows matching on CDR3 protein sequence are summarized as one entry with the most common DNA and genes. The V and J calls and clone size come from TCRdb's table, not from the authors' own analysis. This sample comprises about 600,000 distinct CDR3 sequences, roughly a sixth of them detected only once. The ten largest account for roughly 3.5% of the sample.

These data are taken from a study of T cells in Graves' hyperthyroidism and ophthalmopathy (dated by TCRdb to between 2019 and 2020). The study in broad terms: Peripheral blood was sampled at the time of initial diagnosis, prior to any treatment. Thyroid tissue and blood T-cell repertoires from more than 5 Graves' hyperthyroidism patients were also compared in the study. Following sampling, methimazole starting at 30 mg daily was given to hyperthyroidism patients, and high-dose intravenous methylprednisolone was given to ophthalmopathy patients. To identify TCR V-J signatures that set the groups apart, the researchers used a discovery cohort of 90 to 100 patients, made up of about 44 with Graves' ophthalmopathy and about 59 with stable Graves' hyperthyroidism. The approximately 98 discovery patients were randomly divided into training and test sets at a 7:3 ratio. According to the paper, TCR Vbeta CDR3 sequencing was carried out on around 140 peripheral blood samples, which came from 40 to 45 ophthalmopathy, around 75 hyperthyroidism and about 17 progressor patients. Prospective prediction of ophthalmopathy was tested in an independent validation cohort consisting of fewer than 20 hyperthyroidism patients and around 17 patients who later progressed to ophthalmopathy.

The CDR3, from cysteine to phenylalanine, totals 14 residues. Left in the record is the CDR3 DNA by itself, 42 bases read in frame from the first base. Between the V and J ends, shortened by 0 bases and 5 bases respectively, the junction contains 11 bases. CDR1 and CDR2, looked up from the germline V gene, are SGHRS and YFSETQ. On the study overall, not on this receptor specifically: No statistical method was used to set the sample size in advance, and investigators knew the group allocation. Most expanded thyroid clonotypes (frequency above 0.001) were also detected in blood, suggesting blood repertoires may reflect thyroid immune responses. Ophthalmopathy was separated from stable hyperthyroidism by a 13 V-J signature model, with about 86% sensitivity and about 81% specificity obtained in cross-validation and 80%/75% obtained in testing. In validation, progression to ophthalmopathy was predicted by the model with nearly 71% sensitivity and around 75% specificity, a median of approximately 6.5 months before onset.

This sequence uses TRBV5-1 and TRBJ1-2; the D gene identity is not certain. The sequence came from a woman aged 40 to 50 with Graves' ophthalmopathy. The sample consisted of blood. The bases read TGCGCCAGCAGCTTGGCCCATGAGGCGTATGGCTACACCTTC. Its translation is CASSLAHEAYGYTF.